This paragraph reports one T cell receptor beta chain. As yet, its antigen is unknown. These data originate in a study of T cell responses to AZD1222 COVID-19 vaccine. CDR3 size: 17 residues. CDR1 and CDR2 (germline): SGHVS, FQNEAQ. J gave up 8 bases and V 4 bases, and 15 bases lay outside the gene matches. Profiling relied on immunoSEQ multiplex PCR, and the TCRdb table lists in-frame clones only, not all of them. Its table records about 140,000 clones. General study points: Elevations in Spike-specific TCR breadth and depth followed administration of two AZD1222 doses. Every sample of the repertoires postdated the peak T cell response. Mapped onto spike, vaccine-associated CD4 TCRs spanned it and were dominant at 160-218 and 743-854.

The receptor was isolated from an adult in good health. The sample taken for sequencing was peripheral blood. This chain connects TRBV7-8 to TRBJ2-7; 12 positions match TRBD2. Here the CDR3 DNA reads TGTGCCAGCAGCTCTTACCGACTAGCGGGGGTGAAGGGGAAGCAGTACTTC. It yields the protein CASSSYRLAGVKGKQYF.